This T cell receptor (beta chain) was recovered during a study of T-cell memory formation after mild COVID-19. Study at large: There were largely donor-specific TCR clusters.

J lost 4 bases, V lost 1 base, and 5 bases had no gene match. This CDR3 region has 18 residues. The V gene's germline CDR1 is MGHRA and CDR2 YSYEKL. TCRdb re-derived calls from the 5' RACE reads in MiXCR, one entry per CDR3 protein. The table includes about 600,000 distinct CDR3 sequences, about a fifth detected once. This clonotype has more than one count but fewer than ten. This clonotype was sampled from an adult woman who had mild COVID-19 (a few samples of this study predate the infection). Cell type and time point are not known. The V and J genes are TRBV4-1 and TRBJ2-2; 14 bases fit TRBD2. Material: PBMCs or a T cell subset sorted from them (not recorded which). The CDR3 DNA sequence: TGCGCCAGCAGCCAAGCGAGACTAGCGGGAGGGGGCACCGGGGAGCTGTTTTTT. It is translated as CASSQARLAGGGTGELFF.